Listed below are T cell receptor beta chains from one sample, sequenced in a study of blood T cells in healthy people across ages. TCRdb redid the calling of the 5' RACE reads with MiXCR, one entry per CDR3 protein. Of 800,000 to 950,000 distinct CDR3 sequences in the sample, under 50% were seen once. The sample consisted of blood. Receptors were obtained from a man aged 25 to 40 in good health. Each CDR3 is given with its conserved first and last residue. A D gene is named only where the DNA matches it firmly. Where a row states a size, it is once, few, many or the class of an expanded clone; other rows omit it.

v_call,d_call,j_call,clone_size,cdr3_nt,cdr3_aa
TRBV3-1,TRBD1,TRBJ2-1,few,TGTGCCAGCAGCGGGGACAGGGGGTCTGGGGTGTCCTACAATGAGCAGTTCTTC,CASSGDRGSGVSYNEQFF
TRBV6-2/TRBV6-3,.,TRBJ2-7,few,TGTGCCAGCAGTTACTCGGGGGGGCCCTACGAGCAGTACTTC,CASSYSGGPYEQYF
TRBV11-2,.,TRBJ2-2,.,TGTGCCAGCAGCTTAGAGGCAGCATTGAACACCGGGGAGCTGTTTTTT,CASSLEAALNTGELFF
TRBV7-2,.,TRBJ1-5,.,TGTGCCAACAGCTTAATGGCAGGGAATCAGCCCCAGCATTTT,CANSLMAGNQPQHF
TRBV7-9,.,TRBJ1-1,.,TGTGCCAGCAGCCCCGCCGGGGACACTGAAGCTTTCTTT,CASSPAGDTEAFF
TRBV7-2,.,TRBJ2-4,.,TGTGCCAGCAGCTTAGCCGGGAAGAGTTCCTACGGGCAGTACTTC,CASSLAGKSSYGQYF
TRBV7-2,TRBD2,TRBJ2-3,few,TGTGCCAGCAGCTCGAGACTAGCGGCCACAGATACGCAGTATTTT,CASSSRLAATDTQYF
TRBV7-9,.,TRBJ2-3,.,TGTGCCAGCAGTTCCGATAAATCCACAGATACGCAGTATTTT,CASSSDKSTDTQYF
TRBV6-1,.,TRBJ2-1,.,TGTGCCAGCAGTGGACGTGGGGGGACAGCCTACAATGAGCAGTTCTTC,CASSGRGGTAYNEQFF
TRBV20-1,TRBD1,TRBJ2-7,few,TGCAGTGCTAGAGATCACTCGGGACAGGCCTCCTACGAGCAGTACTTC,CSARDHSGQASYEQYF
TRBV3-1,.,TRBJ2-7,few,TGTGCCAGCAGCCAAGATTTCAGGTACCAAAGCCCTTCCTACGAGCAGTACTTC,CASSQDFRYQSPSYEQYF
TRBV9,TRBD1,TRBJ2-5,.,TGTGCCAGCAGCGTAGCTTCTGACAGGGCGAGTGAGCAGTACTTC,CASSVASDRASEQYF
TRBV7-2,.,TRBJ2-3,few,TGTGCCAGCAGCGTCAAACTCACAGATACGCAGTATTTT,CASSVKLTDTQYF
TRBV27,.,TRBJ2-7,few,TGTGCCAGCACCTCAAAGGGGCTCGAGCAGTACTTC,CASTSKGLEQYF
TRBV20-1,TRBD2,TRBJ2-7,.,TGCAGTGCTCCCTCCTCCGGGACTAGCTCCCCCGAGCAGTACTTC,CSAPSSGTSSPEQYF
TRBV5-1,TRBD2,TRBJ2-1,.,TGCGCCAGCAGCTTGGATGCTAGCGGGCCTGGTGATGAGCAGTTCTTC,CASSLDASGPGDEQFF
TRBV6-4,.,TRBJ2-5,few,TGTGCCAGCTTCGGTTTAACGGAAGAGACCCAGTACTTC,CASFGLTEETQYF
TRBV20-1,.,TRBJ2-7,.,TGCAGTGCTGGTAAGACTAAGCCCTACGAGCAGTACTTC,CSAGKTKPYEQYF
TRBV7-8,TRBD1,TRBJ1-5,many,TGTGCCAGCAGCTTTGTGCAGGGGGCAAGCAATCAGCCCCAGCATTTT,CASSFVQGASNQPQHF
TRBV6-6,TRBD1,TRBJ2-4,.,TGTGCCAGCAATCAGGGACAGCTCAGGCTAGCCAAAAACATTCAGTACTTC,CASNQGQLRLAKNIQYF
TRBV20-1,.,TRBJ2-7,.,TGCAGTGCCGAGGAGGGTTTCGTCTACGAGCAGTACTTC,CSAEEGFVYEQYF
TRBV12-3/TRBV12-4,.,TRBJ1-6,.,TGTGCCAGCAGTTCCTCCCCGGCCCTCCACTTT,CASSSSPALHF
TRBV10-3,TRBD2,TRBJ2-5,few,TGTGCCACCGCCGGGACTAGCGGACGTCAAGAGACCCAGTACTTC,CATAGTSGRQETQYF
TRBV5-1,.,TRBJ2-7,once,TGCGCCTGCCGGGAACAGGGCCCCTCCTCCTACGAGCAGTACTTC,CACREQGPSSYEQYF
TRBV27,.,TRBJ2-7,.,TGTGCCAGCAGTTTTTCGCGAGCCGGCGAGCAGTACTTC,CASSFSRAGEQYF
TRBV6-1,.,TRBJ1-5,.,TGTGCCAGCAGTGAAGTTCGTGGCGGCAATCAGCCCCAGCATTTT,CASSEVRGGNQPQHF
TRBV5-1,TRBD1,TRBJ1-2,.,TGCGCCAGCAGCTTAGGAACAGGGGGCGATATCTCAGGCTACACCTTC,CASSLGTGGDISGYTF
TRBV6-2/TRBV6-3,.,TRBJ2-6,.,TGTGCCAGCAGTTACTCGAGGGGGGTCTCTGGGGCCAACGTCCTGACTTTC,CASSYSRGVSGANVLTF
TRBV4-1,.,TRBJ2-1,few,TGCGCCAGCAGCCAAGATAGCAGGGCGACCAATGAGCAGTTCTTC,CASSQDSRATNEQFF
TRBV6-5,.,TRBJ2-5,.,TGTGCCAGCAGTTACTCGAGGAGGCAAGAGACCCAGTACTTC,CASSYSRRQETQYF
TRBV11-3,TRBD1,TRBJ1-1,many,TGTGCCAGCAGCCAAAGCTGGACAGGGGGCAAATGGGACCGAGCTTTCTTT,CASSQSWTGGKWDRAFF
TRBV5-1,.,TRBJ2-7,few,TGCGCCAGCAGCGCCCAGGGAGGGGGCTCCTACGAGCAGTACTTC,CASSAQGGGSYEQYF
TRBV4-1,TRBD2,TRBJ2-3,.,TGCGCCAGCAGCCAAGGGCCTAGCGGGACAGATACGCAGTATTTT,CASSQGPSGTDTQYF
TRBV7-9,TRBD2,TRBJ2-5,.,TGTGCCAGCAGCTTTGGTAGCGGGGGGGCTCAAGAGACCCAGTACTTC,CASSFGSGGAQETQYF
TRBV3-1,.,TRBJ2-1,few,TGTGCCAGCAGCCAAGTGAAAGCTAGCTCCTACAATGAGCAGTTCTTC,CASSQVKASSYNEQFF
TRBV7-2,.,TRBJ1-2,.,TGTGCCAGCAGCTTAGGAGGCACCCGTTCCGGCTATGGCTACACCTTC,CASSLGGTRSGYGYTF
TRBV6-5,TRBD2,TRBJ2-3,few,TGTGCCAGCAGTTACTCCGGGACTAGGGGCACAGATACGCAGTATTTT,CASSYSGTRGTDTQYF
TRBV29-1,TRBD2,TRBJ2-5,.,TGCAGCGTCGGGGGGGGAACAGAGACCCAGTACTTC,CSVGGGTETQYF
TRBV24-1,TRBD2,TRBJ2-1,.,TGTGCCACCAGTGATCAATCCTGGACTAGCGGGGGGGTGGGATACAATGAGCAGTTCTTC,CATSDQSWTSGGVGYNEQFF
TRBV20-1,TRBD1,TRBJ2-7,few,TGCAGTGCTAGACCGGACAGGGGTACAAACGAGCAGTACTTC,CSARPDRGTNEQYF
TRBV20-1,.,TRBJ2-7,.,TGCAGTGCTCTCCCCCATGGCGGGGGCAGTTACGAGCAGTACTTC,CSALPHGGGSYEQYF
TRBV19,.,TRBJ1-2,once,TGTGCCAGTAGGATAGGCGGGAATGGCTACACCTTC,CASRIGGNGYTF
TRBV20-1,TRBD1,TRBJ2-5,.,TGCAGTGCTAGAGATATGACAGGGGTTTTCTGGGAGCAGTACTTC,CSARDMTGVFWEQYF
TRBV18,TRBD2,TRBJ2-3,.,TGTGCCAGCTCACCACCGCTAGCGGGGGCGGATACGCAGTATTTT,CASSPPLAGADTQYF
TRBV20-1,.,TRBJ2-3,.,TGCAGTGCCCTCCGGGGGCCGAGCACAGATACGCAGTATTTT,CSALRGPSTDTQYF
TRBV6-5,TRBD2,TRBJ2-1,.,TGTGCCAGCAGTCGGGGGGGTGGCGGCAATGAGCAGTTCTTC,CASSRGGGGNEQFF
TRBV6-5,TRBD2,TRBJ2-3,.,TGTGCCAGCAGTTACCAGCGGGGCGGGGCAGATACGCAGTATTTT,CASSYQRGGADTQYF
TRBV4-1,TRBD2,TRBJ2-2,.,TGCGCCAGCAGCTTAGCGGGACGCCCGAACACCGGGGAGCTGTTTTTT,CASSLAGRPNTGELFF
TRBV28,.,TRBJ2-1,few,TGTGCCAGCACCCTAGATGAGCAGTTCTTC,CASTLDEQFF
TRBV20-1,.,TRBJ2-1,.,TGCAGTGCAATACCCGGTCGGGGAGAGCAGTTCTTC,CSAIPGRGEQFF
TRBV10-3,.,TRBJ2-5,.,TGTGCCACCAGTGAGTCGGGCGGTGGACAAGAGACCCAGTACTTC,CATSESGGGQETQYF
TRBV12-3/TRBV12-4,TRBD1,TRBJ2-3,.,TGTGCCAGCAGGGGACAGGGGAGAACAGATGCGCAGTATTTC,CASRGQGRTDAQYF
TRBV7-6,.,TRBJ2-5,few,TGTGGCACGGTGACCTCGGAGACCCAGTACTTC,CGTVTSETQYF
TRBV29-1,.,TRBJ2-1,.,TGCAGCGTTGAAGAGGGGCGGCACAACAATGAGCAGTTCTTC,CSVEEGRHNNEQFF
TRBV10-3,TRBD1,TRBJ1-1,few,TGTGCCATCAGTTCGGACAGGGGAGTCACTGAAGCTTTCTTT,CAISSDRGVTEAFF